The 24 T cell receptor beta chains reported below all come from one sample, sequenced in a study of Tregs in tolerant kidney transplant recipients. Generated by immunoSEQ multiplex PCR, the TCRdb table keeps only in-frame clones and is missing some. Found here are about 77,000 clones, more than 95% of them singletons; the top ten hold 0.56%. This sample comprised CD4+ T cells from blood, obtained before the transplant. These receptors were taken from a human donor who received a combined kidney and bone marrow transplant.

This clone is a singleton in its sample. The rearrangement links TRBV2 to TRBJ1-2, with 9 bases fitting TRBD1. CDR3 size: 13 residues. V dropped 3 bases and J dropped 5; count of bases not matched to a gene: 1. The germline V gene has CDR1 SNHLY and CDR2 FYNNEI. In DNA form, the CDR3 reads TGTGCCAGCAGTGAGGGACAGGGATATGGCTACACCTTC. This encodes CASSEGQGYGYTF. The full variable domain, with the rest looked up from reference TRBV2 and TRBJ1-2, is EPEVTQTPSHQVTQMGQEVILRCVPISNHLYFYWYRQILGQKVEFLVSFYNNEISEKSEIFDDQFSVERPDGSNFTLKIRSTKLEDSAMYFCASSEGQGYGYTFGSGTRLTVV.

Details on this clone: The CDR3 does not close with the conserved phenylalanine or tryptophan, likely indicating a read error. The limits of the CDR3 on the DNA are not certain, so only TCRdb's listed CDR3 is given. The chain links TRBV11-3 to TRBJ1-2. CDR1 and CDR2 from the germline V gene are SGHNT and YENEEA. The CDR3 is made up of 20 amino acids, end residues included. CDR3 residues: CASSLDGSGLLTGKRIYKRA.

The V gene is TRBV7-9, the J gene TRBJ1-6; D remains unclear. Trimming pared 0 bases from V and 10 bases from J, leaving 7 bases between. There are 13 residues in the CDR3. Germline-derived CDR1 and CDR2 are SEHNR and FQNEAQ (reference sequence). The CDR3 here is CASSLAQVSPLHF. DNA of the CDR3: TGTGCCAGCAGCTTAGCGCAGGTCTCACCCCTCCACTTT. Based on the CDR3 plus reference TRBV7-9 and TRBJ1-6, the full variable domain is DTGVSQNPRHKITKRGQNVTFRCDPISEHNRLYWYRQTLGQGPEFLTYFQNEAQLEKSRLLSDRFSAERPKGSFSTLEIQRTEQGDSAMYLCASSLAQVSPLHFGNGTRLTVT.

V gene TRBV5-6 combines with J gene TRBJ2-5; D gene uncertain. This CDR3 contains 17 residues. CDR1 SGHDT and CDR2 YYEEEE come from the germline V gene. V was trimmed by 3 bases and J by 4 bases, leaving 22 bases between them. CDR3 nucleotide sequence: TGTGCCAGCAGCTCAATAACTGGAGTTGTCGGAAGAGAGACCCAGTACTTC. Its protein product is CASSSITGVVGRETQYF.

The genes are TRBV2 and TRBJ2-2; TRBD2 might be the D (6 bases). Germline lookup yields CDR1 SNHLY and CDR2 FYNNEI. Trimming removed 2 bases at V and 3 bases at J, with 13 bases between. The CDR3 length is 16 residues. The CDR3 bases are TGTGCCAGCAGTGAAACGCGTCGGGGGTACACCGGGGAGCTGTTTTTT. This encodes CASSETRRGYTGELFF.

This clone has only one observation. V is TRBV7-2 and J is TRBJ2-1, with 8 bases aligning to TRBD2. In germline, CDR1 is SGHTA, CDR2 FQGNSA. V lost 6 bases, J lost 6 bases, and 13 bases stayed unmatched. This CDR3 contains 16 residues. In nucleotides, the CDR3 is TGTGCCAGCAGTTCTCTGACTAGCGTCCTTGGCAATGAGCAGTTCTTC. It yields the protein CASSSLTSVLGNEQFF.

The V and J genes are TRBV7-9 and TRBJ1-4; D gene unclear. The CDR3 has 15 residues. The germline V gene has CDR1 SEHNR and CDR2 FQNEAQ (reference sequence). V was cut by 1 base and J by 8 bases, with 14 bases left in between. In DNA, the CDR3 is TGTGCCAGCAGCTTAGGCGCGGGGTCTCGGGAAAAACTGTTTTTT. It encodes CASSLGAGSREKLFF.

This chain links TRBV6-5 with TRBJ2-6, with a weak D call TRBD2 (6 bases). The V gene's germline CDR1 is MNHEY and CDR2 SVGAGI. V lost 11 bases to trimming and J lost 4 bases, with 12 bases between them. The CDR3 covers 13 residues. CDR3 loop: CASTGVGANVLTF. The DNA of the CDR3 is TGTGCCTCCACGGGGGTCGGGGCCAACGTCCTGACTTTC.

The chain combines TRBV6-4 with TRBJ2-3; 9 bases agree with TRBD2. The CDR3 spans 14 residues. Germline V lookup: CDR1 MRHNA, CDR2 SNTAGT. With V trimmed by 10 bases and J by 4 bases, 9 bases remained unmatched. The CDR3: CATSSGSKADTQYF. As DNA, the CDR3 is TGTGCCACGAGTAGCGGGAGTAAAGCAGATACGCAGTATTTT.

This clone was counted once. CDR3 loop: CASSLRWNYGYTF. Written as DNA, the CDR3 is TGTGCCAGCAGCCTCAGGTGGAACTATGGCTACACCTTC. The rearrangement links TRBV7-2 to TRBJ1-2, with D unclear. The CDR3 runs 13 residues. Trimming took off 5 bases at V and 2 bases at J, with 9 bases between the two ends. CDR1 is SGHTA and CDR2 is FQGNSA in the germline V gene.

The V gene is TRBV2, the J gene TRBJ2-3; 9 bases map to TRBD2. The germline gives CDR1 SNHLY, CDR2 FYNNEI. There are 19 residues in the CDR3. J lost 1 base, V lost 7 bases, and 18 bases had no gene match. CDR3 coding DNA: TGTGCCAGCACAGGGGTGTCTAGCGGGAAAATAATTGGCACAGATACGCAGTATTTT. Translated: CASTGVSSGKIIGTDTQYF.

This clone was seen once. The rearrangement links TRBV27 to TRBJ2-2; the D gene is possibly TRBD2 (6 bases). The CDR3 runs 13 residues. Germline V gene data show CDR1 as MNHEY and CDR2 as SMNVEV (reference sequence). Trimming stripped 0 bases from V and 7 bases from J, with 6 bases between. This CDR3 reads CASSLSGGGELFF. DNA of the CDR3: TGTGCCAGCAGTTTATCGGGGGGCGGGGAGCTGTTTTTT.

The CDR3 region is CASNINQGSYGYTF. The CDR3 coding sequence is TGTGCCAGCAACATTAACCAGGGAAGCTATGGCTACACCTTC. The chain has TRBV7-9 and TRBJ1-2; tentatively, D is TRBD1 (5 bases). V lost 7 bases and J 4 bases, leaving 16 bases between the germline ends. The CDR3 has 14 amino acids. Germline CDR1 reads SEHNR; CDR2 reads FQNEAQ (reference sequence).

The chain couples TRBV7-2 to TRBJ2-4, with TRBD2 matching over 13 bases. There are 17 residues in the CDR3. Looked up from germline, CDR1 is SGHTA and CDR2 is FQGNSA. The ends lost 0 bases at V and 9 bases at J; junction bases unmatched: 8. CDR3 nucleotides: TGTGCCAGCAGCTTAGCAACTAGCGGGAGGGCGCTCGGCATTCAGTACTTC. It yields the protein CASSLATSGRALGIQYF.

The chain recombines TRBV7-3 with TRBJ2-5; maybe TRBD2 (7 bases). V was pared by 4 bases and J by 4 bases, with 16 bases between. The germline CDR1 and CDR2 sequences are SGHTA and FQGTGA. This CDR3 is built from 15 residues. The CDR3 region has the DNA TGTGCCAGCAGCTATAGGGGGGGAGGGGCAGAGACCCAGTACTTC. Amino acid sequence: CASSYRGGGAETQYF.

The chain uses TRBV27 and TRBJ2-5; D possibly corresponds to TRBD1 (6 bases). Germline CDR1 reads MNHEY; CDR2 reads SMNVEV (reference sequence). Trimming shortened V by 6 bases and J by 2 bases, and 10 bases separated the two germline ends. The CDR3 is 13 amino acids. In DNA form, the CDR3 reads TGTGCCAGCAGGGGCAGGGGACAAGAGACCCAGTACTTC. Translation gives CASRGRGQETQYF.

The chain carries TRBV11-2 and TRBJ2-6, with a weak D call TRBD2 (6 bases). V gave up 5 bases and J gave up 5 bases, with 13 bases separating them. CDR1 SGHAT and CDR2 FQNNGV come from the germline V gene. The CDR3 is 15 amino acids. The DNA for the CDR3 is TGTGCCAGCAGCCCCGGGGGTTGGCGGGCCAACGTCCTGACTTTC. It specifies CASSPGGWRANVLTF.

The rearrangement joins TRBV13 to TRBJ2-2; tentative D call: TRBD1 (6 bases). Trimming cost V 5 bases and J 4 bases, with 17 bases left between them. This CDR3 region has 16 residues. Germline V lookup: CDR1 PRHDT, CDR2 FYEKMQ (reference sequence). The CDR3 bases are TGTGCCAGCAGCCGCTTGGACAGCTGGGTCACCGGGGAGCTGTTTTTT. Translating it yields CASSRLDSWVTGELFF.

In its sample, this clone was seen once. The chain uses TRBV5-8 and TRBJ2-3; maybe TRBD2 (6 bases). Germline values: CDR1 SGHTS, CDR2 YDEGEE. V lost 3 bases, J lost 5 bases, and 10 bases lay in between. The CDR3 has 13 amino acids. CDR3 sequence (DNA): TGTGCCAGCAGCTGGGGGGAACGAGATACGCAGTATTTT. As protein: CASSWGERDTQYF.

This clone was picked up one time. The rearrangement links TRBV27 to TRBJ1-2, with 8 positions matching TRBD1. The CDR3 runs to 15 residues. With V trimmed by 5 bases and J by 4 bases, 9 bases remained unmatched. The V gene's germline CDR1 is MNHEY and CDR2 SMNVEV (reference sequence). Here the CDR3 DNA reads TGTGCCAGCAGTCAGCGACAGGGGAAGAGCTATGGCTACACCTTC. Protein sequence: CASSQRQGKSYGYTF.

This sequence joins TRBV18 and TRBJ2-5; 7 bases agree with TRBD1. V lost 3 bases, J lost 4 bases, and 8 bases stayed unmatched. This CDR3 region has 15 residues. CDR1 is KGHSH, CDR2 LQKENI, per germline. CDR3: CASSPGQTKIETQYF. The CDR3 DNA is TGTGCCAGCTCACCGGGACAGACGAAAATAGAGACCCAGTACTTC.

The chain is built from TRBV30 and TRBJ2-3, with D maybe TRBD2 (5 bases). V was cut by 8 bases and J by 1 base, with 19 bases left in between. Per germline, CDR1 GTSNPN and CDR2 SVGIG (reference sequence). This CDR3 is 15 amino acids long. CDR3 region: CAGYRTSGRTDTQYF. CDR3 nucleotides: TGTGCCGGCTATCGGACTTCCGGCCGCACAGATACGCAGTATTTT. The entire variable domain, with the rest obtained from reference TRBV30 and TRBJ2-3, is as follows: SQTIHQWPATLVQPVGSPLSLECTVEGTSNPNLYWYRQAAGRGLQLLFYSVGIGQISSEVPQNLSASRPQDRQFILSSKKLLLSDSGFYLCAGYRTSGRTDTQYFGPGTRLTVL.

This chain uses TRBV28 with TRBJ2-2; 7 nucleotides align to TRBD1. The trim removed 1 base at V and 5 bases at J, leaving 7 bases unmatched. CDR1 is MDHEN, CDR2 SYDVKM, per germline. There are 16 residues in the CDR3. The CDR3 nucleotides are TGTGCCAGCAGTTTATATGGGACAGCTCCTACCGGGGAGCTGTTTTTT. Protein: CASSLYGTAPTGELFF.

The chain carries TRBV4-3 and TRBJ1-2; 8 nucleotides align to TRBD1. The V segment lost 3 bases and the J segment 3 bases; nucleotides outside the gene matches: 6. The CDR3 spans 15 residues. Germline V lookup: CDR1 LGHNA, CDR2 YSLEER. CDR3 coding DNA: TGCGCCAGCAGCCAGGGGACAGGTCGCGACTATGGCTACACCTTC. Translated: CASSQGTGRDYGYTF.